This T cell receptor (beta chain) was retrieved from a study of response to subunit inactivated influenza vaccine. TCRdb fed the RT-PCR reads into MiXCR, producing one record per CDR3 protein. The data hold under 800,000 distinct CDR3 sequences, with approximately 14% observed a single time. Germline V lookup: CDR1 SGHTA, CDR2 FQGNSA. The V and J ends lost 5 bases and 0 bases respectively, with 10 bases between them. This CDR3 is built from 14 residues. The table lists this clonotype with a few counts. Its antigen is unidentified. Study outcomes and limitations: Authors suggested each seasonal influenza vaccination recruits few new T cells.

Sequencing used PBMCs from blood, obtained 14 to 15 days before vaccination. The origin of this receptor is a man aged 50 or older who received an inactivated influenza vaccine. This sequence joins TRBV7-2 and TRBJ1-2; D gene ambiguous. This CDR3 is CASSMRETNYGYTF. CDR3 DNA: TGTGCCAGCAGCATGAGGGAAACTAACTATGGCTACACCTTC.